This TCR beta chain was sequenced in a study of CD4 T cells in relation to SARS-CoV-2 and coronaviruses. Findings of the study overall: Crossreactive clones expanded significantly less to SARS-CoV-2 than monoreactive clones. The assay detects memory recall responses, not culture-primed primary responses.

More than 8.5 x 10^4 naive or memory CD4+ cells were cultured with CEF peptides for approximately eleven days. As concerns this clone: Its cognate antigen is unknown.

The data were produced by immunoSEQ multiplex PCR, yet TCRdb's version contains in-frame clones alone and is incomplete. Of about 36,000 clones in the sample, around 80% were seen once. V shed 4 bases and J 0 bases; nucleotides not matched to a gene: 4. CDR1 is SQVTM and CDR2 is ANQGSEA in the germline V gene. The CDR3 length is 14 residues. The material sequenced was memory CD4+ T cells from PBMCs, cultured in vitro. This TCR came from an adult with COVID-19. This sequence joins TRBV29-1 and TRBJ2-7; 9 nucleotides match TRBD1. DNA for the CDR3: TGCAGCGTTGTCGGACAGGGGAGCTCCTACGAGCAGTACTTC. It codes for CSVVGQGSSYEQYF.